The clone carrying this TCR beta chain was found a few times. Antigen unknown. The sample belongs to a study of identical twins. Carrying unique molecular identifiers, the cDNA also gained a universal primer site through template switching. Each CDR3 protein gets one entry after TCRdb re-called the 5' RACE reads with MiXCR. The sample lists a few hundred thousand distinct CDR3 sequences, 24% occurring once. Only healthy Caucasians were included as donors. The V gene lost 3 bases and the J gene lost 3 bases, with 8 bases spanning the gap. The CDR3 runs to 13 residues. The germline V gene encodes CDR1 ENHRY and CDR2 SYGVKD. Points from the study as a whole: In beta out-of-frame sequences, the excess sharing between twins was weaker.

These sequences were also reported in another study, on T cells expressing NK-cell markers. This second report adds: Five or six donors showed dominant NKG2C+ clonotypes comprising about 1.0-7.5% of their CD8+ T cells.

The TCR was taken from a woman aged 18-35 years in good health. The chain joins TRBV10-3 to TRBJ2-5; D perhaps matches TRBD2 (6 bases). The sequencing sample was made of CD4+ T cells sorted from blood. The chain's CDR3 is CAISEGGEETQYF. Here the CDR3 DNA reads TGTGCCATCAGTGAAGGAGGGGAAGAGACCCAGTACTTC.